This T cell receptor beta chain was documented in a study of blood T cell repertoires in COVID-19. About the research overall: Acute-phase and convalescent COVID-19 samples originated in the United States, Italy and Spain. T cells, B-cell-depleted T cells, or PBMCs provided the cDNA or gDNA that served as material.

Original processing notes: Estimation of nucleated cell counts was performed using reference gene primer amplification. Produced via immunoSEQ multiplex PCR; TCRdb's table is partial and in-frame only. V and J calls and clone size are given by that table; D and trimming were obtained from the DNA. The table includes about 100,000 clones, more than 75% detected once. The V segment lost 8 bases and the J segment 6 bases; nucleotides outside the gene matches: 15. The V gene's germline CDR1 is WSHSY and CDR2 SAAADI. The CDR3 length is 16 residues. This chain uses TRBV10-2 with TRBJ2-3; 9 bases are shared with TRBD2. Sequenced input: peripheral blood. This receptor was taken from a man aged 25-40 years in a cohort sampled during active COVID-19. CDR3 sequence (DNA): TGCGCCAGCCGAAGTGGTGCGGGGGGGCCTGGTGATACGCAGTATTTT. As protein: CASRSGAGGPGDTQYF.